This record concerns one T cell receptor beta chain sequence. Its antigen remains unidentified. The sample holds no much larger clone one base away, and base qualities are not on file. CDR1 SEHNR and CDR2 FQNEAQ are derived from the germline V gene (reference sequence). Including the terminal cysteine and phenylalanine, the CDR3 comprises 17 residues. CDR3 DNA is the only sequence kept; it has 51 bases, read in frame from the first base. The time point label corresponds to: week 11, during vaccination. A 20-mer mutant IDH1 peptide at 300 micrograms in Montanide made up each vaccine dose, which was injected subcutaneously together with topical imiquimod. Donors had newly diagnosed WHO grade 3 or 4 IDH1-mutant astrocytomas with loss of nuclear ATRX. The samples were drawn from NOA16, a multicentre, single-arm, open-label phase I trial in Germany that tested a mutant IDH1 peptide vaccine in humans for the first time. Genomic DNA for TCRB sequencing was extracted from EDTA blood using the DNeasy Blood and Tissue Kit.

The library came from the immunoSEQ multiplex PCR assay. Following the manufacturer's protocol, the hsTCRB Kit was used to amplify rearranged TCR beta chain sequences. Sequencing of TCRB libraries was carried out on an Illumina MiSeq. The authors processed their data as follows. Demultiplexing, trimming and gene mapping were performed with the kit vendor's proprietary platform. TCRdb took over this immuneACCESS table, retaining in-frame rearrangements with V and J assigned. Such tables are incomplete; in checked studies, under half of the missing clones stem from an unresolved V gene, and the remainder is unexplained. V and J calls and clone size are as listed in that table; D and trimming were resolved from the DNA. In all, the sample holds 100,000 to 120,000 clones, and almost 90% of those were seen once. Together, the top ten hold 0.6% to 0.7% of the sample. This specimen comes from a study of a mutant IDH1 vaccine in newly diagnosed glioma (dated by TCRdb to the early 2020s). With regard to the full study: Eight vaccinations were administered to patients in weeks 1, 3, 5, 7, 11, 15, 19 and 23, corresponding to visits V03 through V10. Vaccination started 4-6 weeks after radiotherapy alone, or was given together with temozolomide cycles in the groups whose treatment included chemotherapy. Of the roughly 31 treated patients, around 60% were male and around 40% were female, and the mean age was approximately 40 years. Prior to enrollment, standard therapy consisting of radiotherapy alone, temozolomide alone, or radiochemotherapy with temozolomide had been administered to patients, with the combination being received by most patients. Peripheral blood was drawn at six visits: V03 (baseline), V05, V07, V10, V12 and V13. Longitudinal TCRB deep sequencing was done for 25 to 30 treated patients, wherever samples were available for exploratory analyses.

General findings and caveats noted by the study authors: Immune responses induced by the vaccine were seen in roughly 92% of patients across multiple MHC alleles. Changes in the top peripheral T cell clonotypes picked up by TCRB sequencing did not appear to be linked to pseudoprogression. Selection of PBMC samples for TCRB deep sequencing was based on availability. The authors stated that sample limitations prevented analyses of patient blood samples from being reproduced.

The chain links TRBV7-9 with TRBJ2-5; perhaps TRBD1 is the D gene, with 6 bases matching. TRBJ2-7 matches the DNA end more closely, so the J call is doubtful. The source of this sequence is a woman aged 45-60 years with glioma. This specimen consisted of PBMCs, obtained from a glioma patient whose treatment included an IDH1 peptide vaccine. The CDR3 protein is CASSLFPGDRSSYEQYF. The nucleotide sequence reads TGTGCCAGCAGCTTATTCCCAGGGGACCGGAGCTCCTACGAGCAGTACTTC.